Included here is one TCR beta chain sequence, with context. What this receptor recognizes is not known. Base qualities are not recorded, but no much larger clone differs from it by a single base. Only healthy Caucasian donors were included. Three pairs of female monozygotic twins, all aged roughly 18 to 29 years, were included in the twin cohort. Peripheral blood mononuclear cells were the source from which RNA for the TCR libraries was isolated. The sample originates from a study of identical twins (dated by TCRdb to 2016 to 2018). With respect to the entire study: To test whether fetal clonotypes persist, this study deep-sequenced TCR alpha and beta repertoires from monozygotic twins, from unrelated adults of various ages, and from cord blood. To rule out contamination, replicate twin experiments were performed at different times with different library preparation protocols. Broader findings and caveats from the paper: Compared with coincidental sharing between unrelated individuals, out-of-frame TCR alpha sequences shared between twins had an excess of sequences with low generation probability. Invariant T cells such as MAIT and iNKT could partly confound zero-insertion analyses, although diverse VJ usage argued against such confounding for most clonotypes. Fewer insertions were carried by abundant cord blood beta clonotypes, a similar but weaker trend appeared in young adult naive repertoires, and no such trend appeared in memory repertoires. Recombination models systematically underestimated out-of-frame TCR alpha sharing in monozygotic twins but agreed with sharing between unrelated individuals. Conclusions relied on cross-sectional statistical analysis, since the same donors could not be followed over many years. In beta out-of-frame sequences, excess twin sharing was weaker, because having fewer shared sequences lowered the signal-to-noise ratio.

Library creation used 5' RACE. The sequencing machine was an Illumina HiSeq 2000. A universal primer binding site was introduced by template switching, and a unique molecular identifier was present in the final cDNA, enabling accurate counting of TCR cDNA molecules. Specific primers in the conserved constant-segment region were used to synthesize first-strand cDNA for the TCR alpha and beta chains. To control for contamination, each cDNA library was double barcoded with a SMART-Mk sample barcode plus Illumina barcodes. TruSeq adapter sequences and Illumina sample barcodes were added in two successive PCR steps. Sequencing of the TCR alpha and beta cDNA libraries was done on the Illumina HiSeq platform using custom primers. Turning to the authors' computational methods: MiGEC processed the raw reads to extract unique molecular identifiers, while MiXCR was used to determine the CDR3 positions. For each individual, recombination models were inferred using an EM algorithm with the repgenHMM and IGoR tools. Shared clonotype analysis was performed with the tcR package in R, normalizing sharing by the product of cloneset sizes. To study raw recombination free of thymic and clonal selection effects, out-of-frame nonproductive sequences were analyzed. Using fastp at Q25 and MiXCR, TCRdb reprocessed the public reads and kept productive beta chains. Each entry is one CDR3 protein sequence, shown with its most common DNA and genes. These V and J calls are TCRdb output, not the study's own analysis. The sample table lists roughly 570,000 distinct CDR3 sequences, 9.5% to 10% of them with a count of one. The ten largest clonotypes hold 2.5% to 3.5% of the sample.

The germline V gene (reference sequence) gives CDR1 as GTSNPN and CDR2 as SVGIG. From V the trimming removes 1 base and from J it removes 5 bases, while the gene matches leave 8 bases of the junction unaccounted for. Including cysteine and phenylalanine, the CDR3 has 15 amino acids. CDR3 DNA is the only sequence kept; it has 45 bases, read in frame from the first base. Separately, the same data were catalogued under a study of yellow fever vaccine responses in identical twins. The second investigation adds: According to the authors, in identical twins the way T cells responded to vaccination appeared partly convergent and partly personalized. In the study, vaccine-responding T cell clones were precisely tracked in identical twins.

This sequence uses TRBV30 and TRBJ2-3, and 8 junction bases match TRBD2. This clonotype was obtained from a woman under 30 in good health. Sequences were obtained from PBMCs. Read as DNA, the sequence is TGTGCCTGGAGTGGGATGGAGCGGGGGTTAGATACGCAGTATTTT. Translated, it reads CAWSGMERGLDTQYF.